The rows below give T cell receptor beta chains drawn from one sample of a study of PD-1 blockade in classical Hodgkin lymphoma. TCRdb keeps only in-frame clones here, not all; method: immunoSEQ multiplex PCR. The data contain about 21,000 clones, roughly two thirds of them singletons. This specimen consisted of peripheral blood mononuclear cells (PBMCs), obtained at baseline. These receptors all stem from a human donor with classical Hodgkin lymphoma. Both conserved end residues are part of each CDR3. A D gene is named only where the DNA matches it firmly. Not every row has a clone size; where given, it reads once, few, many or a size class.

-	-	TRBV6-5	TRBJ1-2	CASSYLLGQRDYGYTF	TGTGCCAGCAGTTACCTCCTGGGGCAAAGGGACTATGGCTACACCTTC
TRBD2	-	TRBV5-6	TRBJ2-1	CASSFRTSGGGEQFF	TGTGCCAGCAGCTTTAGGACTAGCGGCGGAGGTGAGCAGTTCTTC
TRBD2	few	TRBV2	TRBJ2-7	CASRETSGMSYEQYF	TGTGCCAGCAGAGAGACTAGCGGGATGTCCTACGAGCAGTACTTC
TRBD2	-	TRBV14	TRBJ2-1	CASSSRLARGGEQFF	TGTGCCAGCAGCTCCCGACTAGCGAGGGGGGGTGAGCAGTTCTTC
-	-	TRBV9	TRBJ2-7	CASSSFGTAAEQYF	TGTGCCAGCAGCTCTTTCGGGACGGCGGCCGAGCAGTACTTC
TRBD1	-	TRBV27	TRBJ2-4	CASSPDRGGDIQYF	TGTGCCAGCAGTCCGGACAGGGGGGGGGACATTCAGTACTTC
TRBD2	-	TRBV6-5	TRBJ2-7	CASSSGAYEQYF	TGTGCCAGCTCTAGCGGAGCCTACGAGCAGTACTTC
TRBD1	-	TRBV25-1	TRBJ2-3	CASSEGQGGSTDTQYF	TGTGCCAGCAGTGAGGGACAGGGGGGAAGCACAGATACGCAGTATTTT
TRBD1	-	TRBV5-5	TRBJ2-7	CASSFTGATYEQYF	TGTGCCAGCAGTTTCACAGGGGCGACCTACGAGCAGTACTTC
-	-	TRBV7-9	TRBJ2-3	CASRKLFTDTQYF	TGTGCCAGCAGGAAACTATTCACAGATACGCAGTATTTT
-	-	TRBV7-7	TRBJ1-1	CASTFEAFF	TGTGCCAGCACCTTTGAAGCTTTCTTT
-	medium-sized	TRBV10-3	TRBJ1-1	CATRGSPAENTEAFF	TGTGCCACGAGGGGGTCCCCCGCTGAGAACACTGAAGCTTTCTTT
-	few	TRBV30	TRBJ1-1	CAWSNRGRGNTEAFF	TGTGCCTGGAGCAACCGGGGCAGGGGGAACACTGAAGCTTTCTTT
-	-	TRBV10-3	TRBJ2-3	CAIKSSGTDTQYF	TGTGCCATCAAATCGTCAGGCACAGATACGCAGTATTTT
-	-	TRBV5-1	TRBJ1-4	CASRQTATNEKLFF	TGCGCCAGCAGACAGACAGCAACTAATGAAAAACTGTTTTTT
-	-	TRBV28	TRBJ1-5	CASSVQGTAQPQHF	TGTGCCAGCAGCGTCCAGGGGACGGCTCAGCCCCAGCATTTT
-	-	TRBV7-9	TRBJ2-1	CATTGDSLSSYNEQFF	TGTGCCACCACCGGGGACTCATTGAGCTCCTACAATGAGCAGTTCTTC
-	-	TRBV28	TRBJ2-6	CASSSQQAGANVLTF	TGTGCCAGCAGTTCCCAACAGGCTGGGGCCAACGTCCTGACTTTC
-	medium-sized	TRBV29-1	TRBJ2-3	CSVEGHTGITDTQYF	TGCAGCGTTGAAGGTCATACAGGAATCACAGATACGCAGTATTTT
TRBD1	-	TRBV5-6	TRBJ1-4	CASSLRDSVNEKLFF	TGTGCCAGCAGCCTCCGGGACAGCGTTAATGAAAAACTGTTTTTT
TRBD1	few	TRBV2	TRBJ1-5	CASSWDRGDQPQHF	TGTGCCAGCTCCTGGGACAGGGGGGATCAGCCCCAGCATTTT
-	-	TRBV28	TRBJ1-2	CASSLAGIYGYTF	TGTGCCAGCAGTTTAGCTGGGATCTATGGCTACACCTTC
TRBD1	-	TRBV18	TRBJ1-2	CASSPTGGGNYGYTF	TGTGCCAGCTCACCAACAGGGGGCGGGAACTATGGCTACACCTTC
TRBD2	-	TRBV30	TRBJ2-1	CAWSAGTSGSNEQFF	TGTGCCTGGAGTGCCGGGACTAGCGGGAGTAATGAGCAGTTCTTC
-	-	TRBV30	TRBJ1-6	CALQGANSPLHF	TGTGCCTTACAGGGTGCTAATTCACCCCTCCACTTT
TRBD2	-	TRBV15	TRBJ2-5	CATSRDRGSGREETQYF	TGTGCCACCAGCAGAGACCGGGGCAGCGGGAGGGAAGAGACCCAGTACTTC
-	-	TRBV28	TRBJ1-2	CASSLGPEAKGYTF	TGTGCCAGCAGCCTAGGTCCCGAAGCGAAAGGCTACACCTTC
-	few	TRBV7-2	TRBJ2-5	CASSLGGPQETQYF	TGTGCCAGCAGCTTAGGGGGACCACAAGAGACCCAGTACTTC
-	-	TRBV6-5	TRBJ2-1	CASSYLPSPYNEQFF	TGTGCCAGCAGTTACTTACCGTCCCCCTACAATGAGCAGTTCTTC
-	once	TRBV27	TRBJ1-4	CASSLGGAEKLFF	TGTGCCAGCAGTTTAGGAGGGGCGGAAAAACTGTTTTTT
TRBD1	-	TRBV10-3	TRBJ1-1	CAISRDRGTEAFF	TGTGCCATCAGTCGGGACAGGGGAACTGAAGCTTTCTTT
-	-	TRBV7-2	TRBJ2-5	CASSGDWLETQYF	TGTGCCAGCAGCGGGGACTGGCTGGAGACCCAGTACTTC
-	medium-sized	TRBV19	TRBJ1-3	CASEGYGNTIYF	TGTGCCAGTGAGGGGTATGGAAACACCATATATTTT
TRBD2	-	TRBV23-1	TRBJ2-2	CASSQSELAGDNTGELFF	TGCGCCAGCAGTCAATCAGAACTAGCGGGAGACAACACCGGGGAGCTGTTTTTT
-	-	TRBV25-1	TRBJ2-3	CASSFSRLSTDTQYF	TGTGCCAGCAGCTTCTCTCGGTTGAGCACAGATACGCAGTATTTT
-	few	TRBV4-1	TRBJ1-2	CASSQDFDRNYGYTF	TGCGCCAGCAGCCAAGATTTTGACAGGAACTATGGCTACACCTTC
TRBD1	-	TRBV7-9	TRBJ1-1	CASSSGQGSTEAFF	TGTGCCAGCAGCAGCGGACAGGGGAGCACTGAAGCTTTCTTT
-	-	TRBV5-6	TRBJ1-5	CASSLGPLSRKQPQHF	TGTGCCAGCAGCTTGGGACCCCTAAGTCGGAAACAGCCCCAGCATTTT
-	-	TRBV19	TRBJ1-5	CASSIWGEDQPQHF	TGTGCCAGTAGTATATGGGGGGAGGATCAGCCCCAGCATTTT
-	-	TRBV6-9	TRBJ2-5	CASSARGGGETQYF	TGTGCCAGCAGTGCTAGGGGGGGCGGAGAGACCCAGTACTTC
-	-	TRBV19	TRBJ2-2	CASHRGTALTGELFF	TGTGCCAGTCATCGAGGGACGGCCCTGACCGGGGAGCTGTTTTTT
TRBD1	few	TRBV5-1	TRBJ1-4	CASPGQGATGEKLFF	TGCGCCAGCCCGGGACAGGGGGCGACGGGTGAAAAACTGTTTTTT
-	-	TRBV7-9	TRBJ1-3	CASSLGYSGNTIYF	TGTGCCAGCAGCTTGGGGTACTCTGGAAACACCATATATTTT
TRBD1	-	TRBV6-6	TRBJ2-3	CASSRTGGPTDTQYF	TGTGCCAGCAGCCGGACAGGGGGACCGACAGATACGCAGTATTTT
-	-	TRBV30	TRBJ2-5	CAWSGYTGNGETQYF	TGTGCCTGGAGCGGATACACAGGGAATGGGGAGACCCAGTACTTC
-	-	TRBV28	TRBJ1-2	CATLGYGYTF	TGTGCCACCTTAGGCTATGGCTACACCTTC
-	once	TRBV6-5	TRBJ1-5	CASSYSWADSNQPQHF	TGTGCCAGCAGTTACTCGTGGGCGGATAGCAATCAGCCCCAGCATTTT
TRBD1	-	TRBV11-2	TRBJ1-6	CASSLPWRTGNSPLHF	TGTGCCAGCAGCCTCCCCTGGCGGACAGGGAATTCACCCCTCCACTTT
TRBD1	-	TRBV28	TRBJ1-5	CASSLDQGAGQPQHF	TGTGCCAGCAGCCTCGATCAGGGGGCCGGTCAGCCCCAGCATTTT
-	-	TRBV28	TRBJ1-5	CASSFSGDGNQPQHF	TGTGCCAGCAGTTTCAGTGGGGACGGGAATCAGCCCCAGCATTTT
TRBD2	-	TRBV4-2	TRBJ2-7	CASSQDSTSGSHEQYF	TGTGCCAGCAGCCAAGATTCGACTAGCGGGAGCCACGAGCAGTACTTC